The clone carrying this T cell receptor beta chain was detected a few times. As yet, its antigen is unknown. This entry is derived from a study of T cell repertoires in cytomegalovirus infection. About the study: Well-studied HLA-B-restricted epitopes and recently identified HLA-C-restricted epitopes of CMV were both used in the study.

TCRdb redid the calling of the reads with MiXCR, one entry per CDR3 protein. The sample records approximately 350,000 distinct CDR3 sequences, 34% being singletons. The germline gives CDR1 MNHEY, CDR2 SVGEGT. The CDR3 has 17 amino acids. Trimming stripped 2 bases from V and 2 bases from J, with 18 bases between. Sequencing used cultured PBMCs, obtained from culture after CMV antigen stimulation. The receptor's source is a human donor in good health (CMV status not recorded). Some clones in this sample may be carry-over from other donors' samples. The chain has TRBV6-2 or TRBV6-3 and TRBJ2-5; D perhaps matches TRBD2 (6 bases). Here the CDR3 reads CASSYGAVGGVQETQYF. CDR3 nucleotide sequence: TGTGCCAGCAGTTACGGGGCAGTGGGAGGAGTTCAAGAGACCCAGTACTTC.